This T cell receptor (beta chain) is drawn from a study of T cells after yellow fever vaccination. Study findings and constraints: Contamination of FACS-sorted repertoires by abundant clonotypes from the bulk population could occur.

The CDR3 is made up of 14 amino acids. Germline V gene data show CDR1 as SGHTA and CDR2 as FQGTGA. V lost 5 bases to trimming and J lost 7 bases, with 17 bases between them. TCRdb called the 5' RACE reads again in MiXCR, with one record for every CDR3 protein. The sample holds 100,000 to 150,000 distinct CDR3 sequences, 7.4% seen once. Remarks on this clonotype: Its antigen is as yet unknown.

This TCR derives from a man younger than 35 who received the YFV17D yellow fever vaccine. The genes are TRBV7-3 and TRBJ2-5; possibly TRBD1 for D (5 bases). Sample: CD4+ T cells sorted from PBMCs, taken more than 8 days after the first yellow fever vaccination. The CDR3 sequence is CASSRTPLTGTQYF. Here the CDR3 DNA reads TGTGCCAGCAGCCGAACCCCCTTAACAGGGACCCAGTACTTC.